Detailed here is one T cell receptor beta chain. As yet, its antigen is unknown. The CDR3 length is 14 residues. V was shortened by 3 bases and J by 8 bases, with 13 bases between the two germline ends. Germline V CDR1 and CDR2: KGHSH, LQKENI. The data originate from a study of shared clonotypes between healthy human individuals. Study conclusions and caveats: For naive CD4 cells, around 5.1% of clonotypes were shared across a few donors.

Using immunoSEQ multiplex PCR, the repertoire was profiled, and TCRdb retains in-frame clones only, with some absent. The sample includes some 1 million clones, about 75% seen only once; the top ten take approximately 1.5%. The V and J genes are TRBV18 and TRBJ1-4; D remains unclear. The sequenced material came from memory CD4+ T cells sorted from blood. The subset was: CD45RA-negative fraction. The sequence derives from a man aged 18 to 29 in good health. CDR3 amino acids: CASSPDIGGEKLFF. The CDR3 nucleotides are TGTGCCAGCTCACCGGATATTGGTGGGGAAAAACTGTTTTTT.